This T cell receptor beta chain was observed in a study of T cells in tuberculosis. As to time point: new active TB diagnosis, blood taken before or within 7 days of starting treatment. The V gene's germline CDR1 is SGHVS and CDR2 FQNEAQ. With 4 bases removed from V and 3 bases from J, the gap between germline ends came to 13 bases. The CDR3 has 15 amino acids. Profiling relied on immunoSEQ multiplex PCR, and the TCRdb table lists in-frame clones only, not all of them. The sample includes about 49,000 clones, 90% to 95% seen only once; the top ten take 1.1% to 1.5%. The chain recombines TRBV7-8 with TRBJ2-1, with a weak D call TRBD1 (6 bases). The sample was PBMCs, taken at tuberculosis diagnosis. The TCR sequence derives from an adult with tuberculosis. The CDR3 is CASSYTGHGYNEQFF. In DNA form, the CDR3 reads TGTGCCAGCAGCTACACAGGGCACGGCTACAATGAGCAGTTCTTC.